Below are 20 T cell receptor beta chains sequenced from a single sample in a study of T cell responses to AZD1222 COVID-19 vaccine. Produced via immunoSEQ multiplex PCR; TCRdb's table is partial and in-frame only. The table shows about 92,000 clones, with about 89% occurring only once. The sample in question was peripheral blood, obtained on day 0 of AZD1222 vaccination. The receptors were sampled from an adult in good health.

A note on this clone: The DNA is left out, because the CDR3 cannot be placed on it with certainty; the CDR3 is given as TCRdb lists it. The rearrangement joins TRBV21-1 to TRBJ1-5. TRBV21-1 is a pseudogene segment. The CDR3 region is 18 residues in length, termini included. The CDR3 is CASSKLVGAGSAYQPQHF.

A single count supports this clone. The chain carries TRBV7-9 and TRBJ1-6; D may be TRBD1 (6 bases). The CDR3 sequence is 19 residues long. Germline V gene lookup returns CDR1 SEHNR and CDR2 FQNEAQ (reference sequence). V lost 5 bases and J lost 4, with 24 bases in between. In DNA form, the CDR3 reads TGTGCCAGCAGCCTAACAGGGAACCGACCCGACTCATATAATTCACCCCTCCACTTT. It specifies CASSLTGNRPDSYNSPLHF.

The chain uses TRBV10-2 and TRBJ1-4; D gene unclear. V dropped 4 bases and J dropped 8 bases, with 11 bases sitting between them. The CDR3 is made up of 13 amino acids. Germline-derived CDR1 and CDR2 are WSHSY and SAAADI. CDR3 residues: CASSAQFREKLFF. For the CDR3, the DNA is TGCGCCAGCAGTGCACAATTTAGGGAAAAACTGTTTTTT.

This clone was counted once. In DNA form, the CDR3 reads TGCGCCAGCAGCCAAGATCCGGGGTCAGGGAAGCAGCCCCAGCATTTT. Its protein product is CASSQDPGSGKQPQHF. The rearrangement joins TRBV4-1 to TRBJ1-5, with D perhaps TRBD1 (5 bases). This CDR3 has 16 amino acids. Trimming shortened V by 0 bases and J by 7 bases, and 16 bases separated the two germline ends. Looked up from germline, CDR1 is MGHRA and CDR2 is YSYEKL.

This clone was detected once. The V call is TRBV4-3, the J call TRBJ2-1; 10 bases are a match to TRBD2. CDR3 length: 18 residues. Germline CDR1 reads LGHNA; CDR2 reads YSLEER. J lost 0 bases, V lost 4 bases, and 9 bases had no gene match. Written as DNA, the CDR3 is TGCGCCAGCAGCCCGAGGGTAGCGGGGGGAAGCTCCTACAATGAGCAGTTCTTC. Its translation is CASSPRVAGGSSYNEQFF.

The rearrangement links TRBV6-6 to TRBJ1-1; the D gene is possibly TRBD1 (6 bases). Germline lookup yields CDR1 MNHNY and CDR2 SVGAGI (reference sequence). Trimming left V 6 bases short and J 1 base short, with 15 bases between. This CDR3 is built from 15 residues. This CDR3 is CASRPNQGPNTEAFF. CDR3 DNA: TGTGCCAGCAGGCCTAACCAGGGGCCGAACACTGAAGCTTTCTTT.

The V and J genes are TRBV10-3 and TRBJ1-3; D ambiguous. CDR1 ENHRY and CDR2 SYGVKD come from the germline V gene. The CDR3 is made up of 13 amino acids. V lost 7 bases and J 1 base, leaving 8 bases between the germline ends. The CDR3 here is CAITSFSGNTIYF. The CDR3 DNA sequence: TGTGCCATCACGTCCTTTTCTGGAAACACCATATATTTT.

The chain recombines TRBV18 with TRBJ2-3; 13 nucleotides agree with TRBD2. The V gene end was trimmed by 6 bases and the J gene end by 6 bases; junction bases not matched to a gene: 9. This CDR3 has 16 amino acids. CDR1 and CDR2 (germline): KGHSH, LQKENI. The CDR3 DNA sequence: TGTGCCAGCTCGCCAACTAGCGGGAGGGCCTCGGATACGCAGTATTTT. This sequence encodes CASSPTSGRASDTQYF.

The genes are TRBV7-2 and TRBJ2-1; unclear D gene. CDR1 and CDR2 from the germline V gene are SGHTA and FQGNSA. V was cut by 0 bases and J by 8 bases, with 8 bases left in between. The CDR3 runs 13 residues. The CDR3 DNA is TGTGCCAGCAGCTTAGCAGGGTGGGATGAGCAGTTCTTC. Protein sequence: CASSLAGWDEQFF.

The chain carries TRBV10-3 and TRBJ1-1; D may be TRBD1 (6 bases). The ends were cut back, 5 bases at V and 5 bases at J, with 9 bases in the middle. The CDR3 covers 12 residues. Looked up from germline, CDR1 is ENHRY and CDR2 is SYGVKD. CDR3 coding DNA: TGTGCCATCAGTCGAGGGGGGACTGAAGCTTTCTTT. Translated: CAISRGGTEAFF.

The chain links TRBV28 to TRBJ1-4, with unresolved D. In germline, CDR1 is MDHEN, CDR2 SYDVKM. The CDR3 sequence is 13 residues long. The V gene lost 3 bases and the J gene lost 7 bases, with 9 bases spanning the gap. In DNA, the CDR3 is TGTGCCAGCAGTTTGAGCGGTGCTGAAAAACTGTTTTTT. It codes for CASSLSGAEKLFF.

This chain uses TRBV7-3 with TRBJ2-1, with 9 nucleotides matching TRBD2. Germline V lookup: CDR1 SGHTA, CDR2 FQGTGA. The CDR3 spans 14 residues. J lost 12 bases, V lost 5 bases, and 11 bases had no gene match. For the CDR3, the DNA is TGTGCCAGCAGCCCCGTGAGGAGCGGGGGGTGGCAGTTCTTC. It is translated as CASSPVRSGGWQFF.

This clone has just one count. The chain joins TRBV20-1 to TRBJ2-7; D gene uncertain. The germline V gene encodes CDR1 DFQATT and CDR2 SNEGSKA (reference sequence). There are 13 residues in the CDR3. Trimming cost V 3 bases and J 2 bases, with 11 bases left between them. The CDR3 DNA reads as TGCAGTGCTAGTAGTACAGTCGCCTACGAGCAGTACTTC. It encodes CSASSTVAYEQYF.

V and J are TRBV18 and TRBJ2-7; the D gene is possibly TRBD1 (6 bases). The V gene lost 4 bases and the J gene lost 2 bases, with 9 bases spanning the gap. The length of the CDR3 is 13 residues. Germline values: CDR1 KGHSH, CDR2 LQKENI. The CDR3 region is CASSRGDTYEQYF. CDR3 nucleotide sequence: TGTGCCAGCTCACGAGGGGACACCTACGAGCAGTACTTC. The variable domain in full, with the rest retrieved from reference TRBV18 and TRBJ2-7, is NAGVMQNPRHLVRRRGQEARLRCSPMKGHSHVYWYRQLPEEGLKFMVYLQKENIIDESGMPKERFSAEFPKEGPSILRIQQVVRGDSAAYFCASSRGDTYEQYFGPGTRLTVT.

The chain links TRBV7-2 to TRBJ1-2; 8 positions match TRBD1. From germline, CDR1 is SGHTA and CDR2 FQGNSA. This CDR3 region has 14 residues. J lost 4 bases, V lost 5 bases, and 6 bases had no gene match. The CDR3: CASSHNGQGYGYTF. The CDR3 DNA reads as TGTGCCAGCAGCCACAACGGACAGGGCTATGGCTACACCTTC.

V and J are TRBV5-5 and TRBJ1-1; D not certain. Germline V gene lookup returns CDR1 SGHKS and CDR2 YYEKEE (reference sequence). The CDR3 has 13 residues. V was pared by 2 bases and J by 3 bases, with 8 bases between. CDR3 loop: CASSFGEDTEAFF. CDR3 bases: TGTGCCAGCAGCTTCGGAGAGGACACTGAAGCTTTCTTT.

In DNA form, the CDR3 reads TGTGCCAGCAGCTCACAGGGGACTAATGAAAAACTGTTTTTT. This gives the protein CASSSQGTNEKLFF. The rearrangement uses TRBV7-2 and TRBJ1-4; 7 nucleotides align to TRBD1. J was trimmed by 2 bases and V by 4 bases; bases with no gene match: 1. Germline assignment: CDR1 SGHTA and CDR2 FQGNSA. The CDR3 has 14 amino acids.

This sequence joins TRBV7-3 and TRBJ2-1; D is ambiguous. V was pared by 4 bases and J by 0 bases, with 13 bases between. Germline CDR1 and CDR2: SGHTA and FQGTGA. This CDR3 spans 16 amino acids. The CDR3 DNA is TGTGCCAGCAGCTACACATACCGGAGCTCCTACAATGAGCAGTTCTTC. It codes for CASSYTYRSSYNEQFF.

CDR3 loop: CASSKGQHTEAFF. The CDR3 coding sequence is TGTGCCAGCAGCAAAGGGCAGCACACTGAAGCTTTCTTT. The chain has TRBV21-1 and TRBJ1-1. TRBV21-1 is marked as a pseudogene. This CDR3 has 13 amino acids.

As to this clone: One junction end disagrees with the germline gene, perhaps due to a read error. V is TRBV7-2 and J is TRBJ2-7; 8 nucleotides align to TRBD2. The CDR3 length is 11 residues. Germline CDR1 is SGHTA and CDR2 is FQGNSA. DNA for the CDR3: TGTGCCAGCAGCTCGGGGGGGGCCTTTAGCTTC. Protein: CASSSGGAFSF.